This T cell receptor beta chain was captured in a study of cytomegalovirus exposure and HLA in healthy donors. Findings of the study overall: Segments of the TCR beta V type were, in most cases, productive about 87% or about 30% of the time in an earlier analysis.

With respect to this clone: The antigen remains unidentified.

The CDR3 runs to 18 residues. Trimming cost V 4 bases and J 1 base; bases outside gene matches: 10. CDR1 and CDR2 (germline): MNHNS, SASEGT. PCR primers comprised 60 Vbeta and 13 Jbeta primers. Method: immunoSEQ multiplex PCR; TCRdb's copy keeps in-frame clones and lacks some. The sample has about 210,000 clones; roughly 90% are singletons. Sequenced sample: PBMCs. This TCR came from a woman aged 25-40 years in good health and CMV-seronegative. This chain joins TRBV6-1 and TRBJ2-3, with 11 bases identical to TRBD1. The chain's CDR3 is CASSVLFGTGGGTDTQYF. CDR3 coding DNA: TGTGCCAGCAGTGTGCTTTTTGGGACAGGGGGAGGCACAGATACGCAGTATTTT.